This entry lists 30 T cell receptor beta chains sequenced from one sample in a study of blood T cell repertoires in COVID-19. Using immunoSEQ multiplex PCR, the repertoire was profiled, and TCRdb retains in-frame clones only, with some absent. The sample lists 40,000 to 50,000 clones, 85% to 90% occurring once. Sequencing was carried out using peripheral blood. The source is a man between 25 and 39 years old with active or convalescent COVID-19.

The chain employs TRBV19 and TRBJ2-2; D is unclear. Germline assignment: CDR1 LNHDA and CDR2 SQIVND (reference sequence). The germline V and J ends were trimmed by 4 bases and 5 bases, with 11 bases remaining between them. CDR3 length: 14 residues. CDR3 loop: CASSRAGLTGELFF. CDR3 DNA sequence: TGTGCCAGTAGTAGGGCCGGTCTAACCGGGGAGCTGTTTTTT.

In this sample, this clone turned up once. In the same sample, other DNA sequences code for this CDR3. CDR3: CSARGGEKLFF. The CDR3 region has the DNA TGCAGTGCTAGGGGGGGGGAAAAACTGTTTTTT. The V and J genes are TRBV20-1 and TRBJ1-4, with a possible D match to TRBD1 (5 bases). Germline V gene sequence: CDR1 DFQATT, CDR2 SNEGSKA (reference sequence). CDR3 length: 11 residues. The V and J ends lost 3 bases and 8 bases respectively, with 7 bases between them.

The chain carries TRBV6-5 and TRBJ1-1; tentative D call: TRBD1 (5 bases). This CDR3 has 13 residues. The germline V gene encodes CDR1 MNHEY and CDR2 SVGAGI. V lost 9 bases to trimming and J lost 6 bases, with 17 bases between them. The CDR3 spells CASRGTAPSEAFF. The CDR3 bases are TGTGCCAGTCGCGGGACTGCTCCCTCTGAAGCTTTCTTT.

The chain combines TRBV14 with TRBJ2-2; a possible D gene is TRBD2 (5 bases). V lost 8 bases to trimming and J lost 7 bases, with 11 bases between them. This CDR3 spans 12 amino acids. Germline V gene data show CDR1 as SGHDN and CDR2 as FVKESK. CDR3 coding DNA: TGTGCCAGCGGGAGAGGTATCGGGGAGCTGTTTTTT. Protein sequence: CASGRGIGELFF. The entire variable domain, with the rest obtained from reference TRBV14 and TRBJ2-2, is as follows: EAGVTQFPSHSVIEKGQTVTLRCDPISGHDNLYWYRRVMGKEIKFLLHFVKESKQDESGMPNNRFLAERTGGTYSTLKVQPAELEDSGVYFCASGRGIGELFFGEGSRLTVL.

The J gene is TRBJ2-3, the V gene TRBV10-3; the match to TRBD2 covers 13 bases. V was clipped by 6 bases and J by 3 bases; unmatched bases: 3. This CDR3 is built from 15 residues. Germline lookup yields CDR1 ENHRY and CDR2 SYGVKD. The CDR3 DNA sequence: TGTGCCATCAGCGCGGGACTAGCGGGAACAGATACGCAGTATTTT. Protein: CAISAGLAGTDTQYF.

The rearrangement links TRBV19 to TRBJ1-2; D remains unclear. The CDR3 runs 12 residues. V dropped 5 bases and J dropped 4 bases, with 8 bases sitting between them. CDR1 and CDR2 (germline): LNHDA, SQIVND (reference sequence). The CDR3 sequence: CASSPDSYGYTF. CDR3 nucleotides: TGTGCCAGTAGTCCCGATAGCTATGGCTACACCTTC.

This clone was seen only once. CDR3 amino acids: CASSPTGYLDTQYF. In DNA form, the CDR3 reads TGCGCCAGCAGCCCGACAGGGTATTTAGATACGCAGTATTTT. The rearrangement joins TRBV5-1 to TRBJ2-3; 7 bases are shared with TRBD1. With V trimmed by 4 bases and J by 5 bases, 7 bases remained unmatched. Germline-derived CDR1 and CDR2 are SGHRS and YFSETQ. CDR3 length: 14 amino acids. The full variable domain, with the rest looked up from reference TRBV5-1 and TRBJ2-3, is KAGVTQTPRYLIKTRGQQVTLSCSPISGHRSVSWYQQTPGQGLQFLFEYFSETQRNKGNFPGRFSGRQFSNSRSEMNVSTLELGDSALYLCASSPTGYLDTQYFGPGTRLTVL.

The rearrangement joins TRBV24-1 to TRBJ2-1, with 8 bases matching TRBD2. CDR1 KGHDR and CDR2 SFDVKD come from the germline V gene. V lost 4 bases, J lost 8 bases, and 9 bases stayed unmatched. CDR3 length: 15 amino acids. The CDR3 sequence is CATSESSGPGDEQFF. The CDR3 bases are TGTGCCACCAGTGAATCTAGCGGGCCGGGGGATGAGCAGTTCTTC.

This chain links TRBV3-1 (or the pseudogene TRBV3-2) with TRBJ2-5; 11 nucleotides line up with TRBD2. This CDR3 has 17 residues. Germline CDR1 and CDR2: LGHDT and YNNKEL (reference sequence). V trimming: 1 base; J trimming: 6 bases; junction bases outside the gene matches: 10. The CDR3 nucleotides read TGTGCCAGCAGCCAAGGTTCCACTAGCGGGGGCGGAAAGACCCAGTACTTC. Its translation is CASSQGSTSGGGKTQYF.

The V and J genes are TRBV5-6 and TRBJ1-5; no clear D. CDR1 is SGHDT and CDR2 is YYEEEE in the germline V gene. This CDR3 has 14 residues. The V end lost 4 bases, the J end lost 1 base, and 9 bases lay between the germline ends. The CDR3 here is CASSPFESNQPQHF. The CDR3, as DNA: TGTGCCAGCAGCCCTTTCGAGAGCAATCAGCCCCAGCATTTT.

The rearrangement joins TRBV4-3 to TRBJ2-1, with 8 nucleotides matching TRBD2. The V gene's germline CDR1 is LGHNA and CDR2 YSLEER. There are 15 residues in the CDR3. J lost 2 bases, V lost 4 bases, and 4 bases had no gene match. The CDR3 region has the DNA TGCGCCAGCAGCCGTTCGGGACTAGCCTACAATGAGCAGTTCTTC. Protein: CASSRSGLAYNEQFF.

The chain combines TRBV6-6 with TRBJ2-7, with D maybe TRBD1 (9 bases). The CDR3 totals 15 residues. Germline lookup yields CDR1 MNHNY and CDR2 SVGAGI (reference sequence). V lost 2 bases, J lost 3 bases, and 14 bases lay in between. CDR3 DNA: TGTGCCAGCAGTTACCGGGGGGGACAGGGCTACGAGCAGTACTTC. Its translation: CASSYRGGQGYEQYF.

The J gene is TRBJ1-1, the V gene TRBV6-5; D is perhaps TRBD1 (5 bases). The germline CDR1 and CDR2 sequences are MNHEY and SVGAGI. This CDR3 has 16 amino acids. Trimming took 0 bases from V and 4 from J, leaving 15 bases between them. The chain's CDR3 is CASSYSKAGVGTEAFF. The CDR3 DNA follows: TGTGCCAGCAGTTACTCGAAAGCGGGGGTGGGCACTGAAGCTTTCTTT.

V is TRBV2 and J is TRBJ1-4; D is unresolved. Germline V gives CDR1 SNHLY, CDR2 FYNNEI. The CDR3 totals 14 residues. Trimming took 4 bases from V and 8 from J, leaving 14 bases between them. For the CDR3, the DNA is TGTGCCAGCAGTGTAGAAGTGACTTTGGAAAAACTGTTTTTT. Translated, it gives CASSVEVTLEKLFF.

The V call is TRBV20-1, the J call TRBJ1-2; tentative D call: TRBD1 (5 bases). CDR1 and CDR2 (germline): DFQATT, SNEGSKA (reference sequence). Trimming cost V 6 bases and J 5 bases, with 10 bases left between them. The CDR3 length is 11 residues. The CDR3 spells CSAGVGYGYTF. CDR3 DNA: TGCAGTGCAGGGGTAGGGTATGGCTACACCTTC.

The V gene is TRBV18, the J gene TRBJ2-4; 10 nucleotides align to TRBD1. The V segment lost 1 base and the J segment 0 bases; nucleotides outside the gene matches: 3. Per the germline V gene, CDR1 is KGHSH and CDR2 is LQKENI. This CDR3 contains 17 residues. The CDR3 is CASSPRDRGVAKNIQYF. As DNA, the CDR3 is TGTGCCAGCTCACCACGGGACAGGGGAGTAGCCAAAAACATTCAGTACTTC. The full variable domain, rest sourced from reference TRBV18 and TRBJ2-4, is NAGVMQNPRHLVRRRGQEARLRCSPMKGHSHVYWYRQLPEEGLKFMVYLQKENIIDESGMPKERFSAEFPKEGPSILRIQQVVRGDSAAYFCASSPRDRGVAKNIQYFGAGTRLSVL.

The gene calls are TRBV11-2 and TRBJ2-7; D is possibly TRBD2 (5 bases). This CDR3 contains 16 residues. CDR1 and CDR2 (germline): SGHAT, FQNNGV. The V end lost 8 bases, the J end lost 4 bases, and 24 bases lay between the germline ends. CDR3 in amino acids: CASSQYPRGLNYEQYV. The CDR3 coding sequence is TGTGCCAGCTCACAATACCCCCGGGGATTGAATTACGAGCAGTACGTC.

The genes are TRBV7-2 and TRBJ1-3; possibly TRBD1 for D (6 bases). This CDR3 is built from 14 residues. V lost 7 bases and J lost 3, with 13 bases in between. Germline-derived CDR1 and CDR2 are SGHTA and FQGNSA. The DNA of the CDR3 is TGTGCCAGCAACACCCGGACAGTTGGAAACACCATATATTTT. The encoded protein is CASNTRTVGNTIYF.

CDR3 protein: CASSPWGGGLTDTQYF. The CDR3 nucleotides read TGTGCCAGCAGCCCCTGGGGGGGCGGCCTCACAGATACGCAGTATTTT. V usage is TRBV9 and J usage is TRBJ2-3, with a weak D call TRBD2 (7 bases). Germline-derived CDR1 and CDR2 are SGDLS and YYNGEE. The CDR3 extends over 16 amino acids. V was trimmed by 4 bases and J by 2 bases, leaving 17 bases between them.

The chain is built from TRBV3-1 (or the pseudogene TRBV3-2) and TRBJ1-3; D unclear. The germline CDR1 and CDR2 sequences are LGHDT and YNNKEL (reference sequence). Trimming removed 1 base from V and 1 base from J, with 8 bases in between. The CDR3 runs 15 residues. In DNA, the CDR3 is TGTGCCAGCAGCCAAGGGCGGTCTTCTGGAAACACCATATATTTT. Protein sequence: CASSQGRSSGNTIYF.

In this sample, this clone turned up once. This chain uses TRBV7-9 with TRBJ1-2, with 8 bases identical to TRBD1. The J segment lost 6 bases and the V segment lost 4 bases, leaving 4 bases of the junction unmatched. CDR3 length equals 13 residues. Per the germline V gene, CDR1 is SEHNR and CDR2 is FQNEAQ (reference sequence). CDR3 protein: CASSSATGDGYTF. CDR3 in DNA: TGTGCCAGCAGCTCCGCGACAGGGGATGGCTACACCTTC.

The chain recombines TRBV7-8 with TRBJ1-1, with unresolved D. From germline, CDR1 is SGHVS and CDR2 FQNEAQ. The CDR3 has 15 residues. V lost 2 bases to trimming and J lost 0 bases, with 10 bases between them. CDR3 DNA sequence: TGTGCCAGCAGCTTAAGCGGCAGGCTGAACACTGAAGCTTTCTTT. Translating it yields CASSLSGRLNTEAFF.

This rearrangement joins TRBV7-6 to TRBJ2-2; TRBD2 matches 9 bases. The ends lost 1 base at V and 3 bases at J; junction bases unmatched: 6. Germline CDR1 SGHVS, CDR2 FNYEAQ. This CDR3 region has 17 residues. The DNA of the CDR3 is TGTGCCAGCAGCTTAGTTCCTAGCGGGGACGACACCGGGGAGCTGTTTTTT. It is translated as CASSLVPSGDDTGELFF.

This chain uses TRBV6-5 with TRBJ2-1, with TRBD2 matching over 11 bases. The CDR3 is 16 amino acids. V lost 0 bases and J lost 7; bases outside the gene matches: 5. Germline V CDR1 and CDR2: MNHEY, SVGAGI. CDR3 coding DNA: TGTGCCAGCAGTTACTCGAAGGGACTAGCGGATAATGAGCAGTTCTTC. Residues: CASSYSKGLADNEQFF.

Here the CDR3 reads CASSLGWGPGLAGVYEQYV. The CDR3 region has the DNA TGTGCCAGCAGCTTAGGTTGGGGACCGGGACTAGCGGGAGTCTACGAGCAGTACGTC. The chain joins TRBV7-2 to TRBJ2-7; 14 bases map to TRBD2. The CDR3 contains 19 residues. Per the germline V gene, CDR1 is SGHTA and CDR2 is FQGNSA. After removal of 1 base from V and 3 bases from J, the junction contained 11 bases not matched to a gene.

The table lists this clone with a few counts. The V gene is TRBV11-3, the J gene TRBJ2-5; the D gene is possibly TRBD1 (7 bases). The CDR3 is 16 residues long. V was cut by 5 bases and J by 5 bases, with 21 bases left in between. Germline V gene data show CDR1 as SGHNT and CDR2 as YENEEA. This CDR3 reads CASSKNTAGGWETQYF. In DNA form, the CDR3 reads TGTGCCAGCAGCAAAAATACGGCAGGGGGGTGGGAGACCCAGTACTTC.

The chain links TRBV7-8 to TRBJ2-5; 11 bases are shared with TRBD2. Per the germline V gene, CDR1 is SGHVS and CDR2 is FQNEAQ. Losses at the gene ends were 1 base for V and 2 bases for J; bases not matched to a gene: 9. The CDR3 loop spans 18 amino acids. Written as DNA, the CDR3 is TGTGCCAGCAGCTTAGGTGGCCTAGCGGGGGGAATACAAGAGACCCAGTACTTC. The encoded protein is CASSLGGLAGGIQETQYF.

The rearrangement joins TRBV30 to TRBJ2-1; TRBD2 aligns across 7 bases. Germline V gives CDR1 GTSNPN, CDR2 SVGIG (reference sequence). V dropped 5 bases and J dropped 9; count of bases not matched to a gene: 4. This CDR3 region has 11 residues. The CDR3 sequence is CAWETSSEQFF. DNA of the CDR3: TGTGCCTGGGAGACTAGCAGTGAGCAGTTCTTC.

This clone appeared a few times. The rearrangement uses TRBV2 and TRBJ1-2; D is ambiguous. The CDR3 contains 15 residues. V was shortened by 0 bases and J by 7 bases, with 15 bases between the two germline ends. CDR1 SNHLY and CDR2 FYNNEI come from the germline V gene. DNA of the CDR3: TGTGCCAGCAGTGAAGCTGAACAGTGGATTGTTGGCTACACCTTC. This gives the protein CASSEAEQWIVGYTF.

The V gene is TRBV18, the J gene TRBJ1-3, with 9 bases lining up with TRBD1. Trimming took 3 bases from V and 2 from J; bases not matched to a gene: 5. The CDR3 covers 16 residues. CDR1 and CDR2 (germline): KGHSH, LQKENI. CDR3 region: CASSPIQGAAGNTIYF. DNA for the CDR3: TGTGCCAGCTCACCGATACAGGGGGCGGCTGGAAACACCATATATTTT. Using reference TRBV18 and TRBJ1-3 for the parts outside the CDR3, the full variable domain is NAGVMQNPRHLVRRRGQEARLRCSPMKGHSHVYWYRQLPEEGLKFMVYLQKENIIDESGMPKERFSAEFPKEGPSILRIQQVVRGDSAAYFCASSPIQGAAGNTIYFGEGSWLTVV.